The 21 T cell receptor beta chains below come from one sample, sequenced in a study of cytomegalovirus exposure and HLA in healthy donors. The PCR made use of 60 Vbeta and 13 Jbeta primers. Method: immunoSEQ multiplex PCR; TCRdb's copy keeps in-frame clones and lacks some. The sample has about 79,000 clones; about three quarters are singletons. Sequenced: PBMCs. Receptor source: a man aged 60-69 years in good health and CMV-seronegative.

The V gene is TRBV7-6, the J gene TRBJ2-5; the match to TRBD2 covers 10 bases. This CDR3 comprises 16 residues. Germline assignment: CDR1 SGHVS and CDR2 FNYEAQ. V gave up 5 bases and J gave up 3 bases; unmatched junction bases: 9. CDR3 nucleotides: TGTGCCAGCAGCCAGGGGGGACTAGCGTTCGAAGAGACCCAGTACTTC. Translation gives CASSQGGLAFEETQYF.

This rearrangement joins TRBV27 to TRBJ1-2, with D tentatively TRBD1 (6 bases). The germline V gene encodes CDR1 MNHEY and CDR2 SMNVEV (reference sequence). The CDR3 covers 13 residues. V gave up 8 bases and J gave up 4 bases, with 14 bases separating them. The CDR3, as DNA: TGTGCCAGCTCGATACAGGGTGGCTATGGCTACACCTTC. The encoded protein is CASSIQGGYGYTF.

This clone was observed a handful of times. The chain carries TRBV7-9 and TRBJ1-1, with 10 bases lining up with TRBD1. The CDR3 extends over 14 amino acids. The germline CDR1 and CDR2 sequences are SEHNR and FQNEAQ (reference sequence). The J segment lost 6 bases and the V segment lost 6 bases, leaving 7 bases of the junction unmatched. CDR3 loop: CASRAGTGVAEAFF. The CDR3 DNA sequence: TGTGCCAGCAGAGCCGGGACAGGGGTAGCTGAAGCTTTCTTT.

The chain recombines TRBV21-1 with TRBJ1-5; the tabulated D call, TRBD1, remains unverified against the DNA. TRBV21-1 is a pseudogene segment. This CDR3 comprises 10 residues. CDR3 DNA sequence: TGTGCCAGCAGGGACAGGTACCAGCATTTT. Its translation: CASRDRYQHF.

This rearrangement joins TRBV5-1 to TRBJ2-5; a possible D gene is TRBD1 (6 bases). CDR3 length: 15 amino acids. The V gene's germline CDR1 is SGHRS and CDR2 YFSETQ. The V and J ends lost 3 bases and 1 base respectively, with 13 bases between them. CDR3 loop: CASSSRQASQETQYF. In nucleotides, the CDR3 is TGCGCCAGCAGCTCTAGACAGGCTTCCCAAGAGACCCAGTACTTC.

This rearrangement joins TRBV19 to TRBJ1-1, with a tentative D call TRBD1 (6 bases). From germline, CDR1 is LNHDA and CDR2 SQIVND (reference sequence). This CDR3 region has 14 residues. V was cut by 4 bases and J by 3 bases, with 12 bases left in between. The CDR3 here is CASSNRDIDTEAFF. CDR3 bases: TGTGCCAGTAGTAACCGGGACATAGACACTGAAGCTTTCTTT.

The chain is built from TRBV18 and TRBJ1-4; tentative D call: TRBD1 (5 bases). The V and J ends lost 4 bases and 8 bases respectively, with 17 bases between them. Germline V CDR1 and CDR2: KGHSH, LQKENI. The CDR3 is made up of 15 amino acids. CDR3 loop: CASSQGRESDEKLFF. The CDR3 DNA reads TGTGCCAGCTCACAGGGGCGGGAATCGGACGAAAAACTGTTTTTT.

The genes are TRBV10-1 and TRBJ1-1, with 8 bases matching TRBD1. There are 14 residues in the CDR3. Unmatched junction bases numbered 8, after V lost 6 bases and J lost 5 bases. Germline CDR1 and CDR2: WNHNN and SYGVQD (reference sequence). This chain's CDR3 is CASSLGQGGTEAFF. The CDR3 region has the DNA TGCGCCAGCAGCCTAGGACAGGGCGGAACTGAAGCTTTCTTT.

Written as DNA, the CDR3 is TGTGCCAGCAGTTTCCCAGAAGCCTACGAGCAGTACTTC. Its translation: CASSFPEAYEQYF. The chain carries TRBV28 and TRBJ2-7; D call uncertain. This CDR3 comprises 13 residues. Trimming left V 3 bases short and J 2 bases short, with 8 bases between. Germline CDR1 and CDR2: MDHEN and SYDVKM.

The chain employs TRBV29-1 and TRBJ1-1; no clear D gene. CDR1 SQVTM and CDR2 ANQGSEA come from the germline V gene. The CDR3 totals 12 residues. Trimming shortened V by 3 bases and J by 8 bases, and 13 bases separated the two germline ends. CDR3: CSVDDGVWEAFF. DNA of the CDR3: TGCAGCGTTGATGACGGGGTTTGGGAAGCTTTCTTT.

This clone was recorded only once. This chain connects TRBV29-1 to TRBJ1-1; 10 bases are shared with TRBD1. This CDR3 is built from 14 residues. Germline V gene sequence: CDR1 SQVTM, CDR2 ANQGSEA. J was trimmed by 5 bases and V by 6 bases; bases with no gene match: 9. The CDR3 here is CSVYPGQGRTEAFF. The CDR3, as DNA: TGCAGCGTCTACCCGGGACAGGGGAGGACTGAAGCTTTCTTT.

This clone was counted once. This chain connects TRBV6-1 to TRBJ1-4; D is perhaps TRBD1 (6 bases). V lost 5 bases and J lost 5, with 12 bases in between. Germline CDR1 MNHNS, CDR2 SASEGT. This CDR3 region has 14 residues. CDR3 DNA sequence: TGTGCCAGCAGTACAACAGGGACCAATGAAAAACTGTTTTTT. This gives the protein CASSTTGTNEKLFF.

This clone was found a few times. The chain combines TRBV6-1 with TRBJ2-5; no clear D. The DNA end is more similar to TRBJ2-7, so the J call may be wrong. The V gene's germline CDR1 is MNHNS and CDR2 SASEGT. The CDR3 length is 14 residues. CDR3 DNA: TGTGCCAGCAATTTGAGAGCAAGGGACTACGAGCAGTACTTC. This translates into CASNLRARDYEQYF.

With respect to this clone: A junction end diverges from the germline sequence, so it may reflect a read error. The genes are TRBV7-9 and TRBJ1-1, with 9 bases aligning to TRBD1. The CDR3 is made up of 14 amino acids. Germline-derived CDR1 and CDR2 are SEHNR and FQNEAQ (reference sequence). The CDR3 protein is CSSSLVGQGLEAFF. The CDR3 nucleotides are TGTTCCAGCAGCTTAGTGGGACAGGGACTTGAAGCTTTCTTT. The full variable domain, with the rest looked up from reference TRBV7-9 and TRBJ1-1, is DTGVSQNPRHKITKRGQNVTFRCDPISEHNRLYWYRQTLGQGPEFLTYFQNEAQLEKSRLLSDRFSAERPKGSFSTLEIQRTEQGDSAMYLCSSSLVGQGLEAFFGQGTRLTVV.

The J gene is TRBJ2-3, the V gene TRBV29-1; 8 bases map to TRBD1. From germline, CDR1 is SQVTM and CDR2 ANQGSEA. After removal of 5 bases from V and 9 bases from J, the junction contained 16 bases not matched to a gene. This CDR3 has 15 amino acids. CDR3 coding DNA: TGCAGCGTTCACACCGGGACAGGAGGCCAGAAGACGCAGTATTTT. This sequence encodes CSVHTGTGGQKTQYF.

The chain combines TRBV29-1 with TRBJ1-2; weak D call: TRBD1 (5 bases). The length of the CDR3 is 15 residues. V lost 6 bases to trimming and J lost 2 bases, with 19 bases between them. CDR1 SQVTM and CDR2 ANQGSEA come from the germline V gene. CDR3 coding DNA: TGCAGCGTCTCAAAGCCGGGGGACGTCAACTATGGCTACACCTTC. This translates into CSVSKPGDVNYGYTF.

The chain employs TRBV5-6 and TRBJ2-1, with a weak D call TRBD2 (5 bases). The V gene's germline CDR1 is SGHDT and CDR2 YYEEEE. V dropped 1 base and J dropped 0 bases, with 8 bases sitting between them. The CDR3 is 15 residues long. The CDR3 reads CASSLLGSSYNEQFF. The CDR3 bases are TGTGCCAGCAGCTTGCTTGGGAGCTCCTACAATGAGCAGTTCTTC.

The chain recombines TRBV6-5 with TRBJ2-1, with 8 nucleotides matching TRBD1. Germline V gives CDR1 MNHEY, CDR2 SVGAGI. The V and J ends lost 8 bases and 7 bases, in that order; junction bases with no gene match: 10. This CDR3 comprises 14 residues. In DNA, the CDR3 is TGTGCCAGCGGACAGGGCTCCGGAGGGAATGAGCAGTTCTTC. Amino acid sequence: CASGQGSGGNEQFF.

The chain uses TRBV23-1 and TRBJ2-3; tentative D call: TRBD2 (5 bases). TRBV23-1 is identified as an open reading frame with a role that is uncertain. This CDR3 has 16 amino acids. V gave up 3 bases and J gave up 3 bases, with 16 bases separating them. The CDR3 reads CASSHRAGRRTDTQYF. CDR3 nucleotide sequence: TGCGCCAGCAGTCACCGGGCGGGTCGACGGACAGATACGCAGTATTTT.

In this sample, this clone turned up once. V is TRBV6-5 and J is TRBJ2-7, with D possibly being TRBD1 (5 bases). The CDR3 sequence is 13 residues long. Germline assignment: CDR1 MNHEY and CDR2 SVGAGI. V was cut by 8 bases and J by 2 bases, with 13 bases left in between. The CDR3 DNA reads TGTGCCAGCCGCCCAGGGAATCCCTACGAGCAGTACTTC. This sequence encodes CASRPGNPYEQYF.

CDR3 protein: CASSPSQNTEAFF. The CDR3 bases are TGTGCCAGCTCACCGTCCCAAAACACTGAAGCTTTCTTT. The gene calls are TRBV18 and TRBJ1-1; D is unresolved. There are 13 residues in the CDR3. V dropped 3 bases and J dropped 2 bases, with 7 bases sitting between them. The germline V gene has CDR1 KGHSH and CDR2 LQKENI.